A selection of T cell receptor beta chains follows, all from one sample in a study of response to subunit inactivated influenza vaccine. TCRdb analysed the RT-PCR reads with MiXCR anew, one entry per CDR3 protein. In the table there are under 950,000 distinct CDR3 sequences, around 20% of which are singletons. Sequences were derived from PBMCs from blood, sampled more than 4 days after vaccination. The receptors originated from a man over 45 who received an inactivated influenza vaccine. CDR3s include the opening cysteine and the closing phenylalanine or tryptophan. Not every row has a clone size; where given, it reads once, few, many or a size class.

clone_size: few
v_call: TRBV10-3
cdr3_aa: CAISETLTGLNTEAFF

clone_size: few
v_call: TRBV19
cdr3_aa: CASSPEMGSSYEQYF

clone_size: -
v_call: TRBV5-1
cdr3_aa: CASSMGQGEETQYF

clone_size: few
v_call: TRBV11-2
cdr3_aa: CASRQGSRETQYF

clone_size: many
v_call: TRBV24-1
cdr3_aa: CATSVGGLAGAGETQYF

clone_size: few
v_call: TRBV6-1
cdr3_aa: CASSLDWGGEAFF

clone_size: few
v_call: TRBV30
cdr3_aa: CAWDLDSGEQFF

clone_size: -
v_call: TRBV28
cdr3_aa: CASSFTPSRVNQPQHF

clone_size: -
v_call: TRBV4-2
cdr3_aa: CASSQFLAGGPVYEQYF

clone_size: few
v_call: TRBV12-3/TRBV12-4
cdr3_aa: CASSPTVEETQYF

clone_size: -
v_call: TRBV6-2/TRBV6-3
cdr3_aa: CASSWLAGRTGELFF

clone_size: -
v_call: TRBV12-3/TRBV12-4
cdr3_aa: CASSPQRRGPDTQYF

clone_size: few
v_call: TRBV18
cdr3_aa: CASSSLRTTDTQYF

clone_size: few
v_call: TRBV5-4
cdr3_aa: CASSPASGRLTDTQYF

clone_size: few
v_call: TRBV7-9
cdr3_aa: CASSLGGLAGNYNEQFF

clone_size: many
v_call: TRBV7-9
cdr3_aa: CASSAGRGSNQPQHF

clone_size: -
v_call: TRBV30
cdr3_aa: CAWSVYDTQYF

clone_size: many
v_call: TRBV12-3/TRBV12-4
cdr3_aa: CASSLDRTGATGELFF

clone_size: few
v_call: TRBV10-3
cdr3_aa: CAIRVGTSTDTQYF

clone_size: few
v_call: TRBV12-3/TRBV12-4
cdr3_aa: CASSEHPPRDSGLQTQYF

clone_size: -
v_call: TRBV6-2/TRBV6-3
cdr3_aa: CASSYVVGGLATGELFF

clone_size: many
v_call: TRBV20-1
cdr3_aa: CSARGGYSNQPQHF

clone_size: few
v_call: TRBV20-1
cdr3_aa: CSANGDFNSPLHF

clone_size: -
v_call: TRBV7-2
cdr3_aa: CASSPDRGQTQYF

clone_size: -
v_call: TRBV24-1
cdr3_aa: CATSDTGLNYGYTF

clone_size: -
v_call: TRBV4-2
cdr3_aa: CASSQVGNLGLEQYF

clone_size: -
v_call: TRBV2
cdr3_aa: CASRRGGAQETQYF

clone_size: -
v_call: TRBV5-1
cdr3_aa: CASSSKIRGNVRAEAFF

clone_size: -
v_call: TRBV7-2
cdr3_aa: CASSFREGEKLFF

clone_size: -
v_call: TRBV24-1
cdr3_aa: CATSDPTTGRETQYF

clone_size: -
v_call: TRBV10-3
cdr3_aa: CAICREPNQPQHF

clone_size: -
v_call: TRBV24-1
cdr3_aa: CATSDRGQGNEQFF

clone_size: -
v_call: TRBV7-9
cdr3_aa: CASSLAPGVGEQYF

clone_size: -
v_call: TRBV7-6
cdr3_aa: CASSSAGTSFNEQFF

clone_size: few
v_call: TRBV20-1
cdr3_aa: CSASQAPFEQYF

clone_size: few
v_call: TRBV5-1
cdr3_aa: CASSLEAARSYNEQFF

clone_size: -
v_call: TRBV5-1
cdr3_aa: CASSLGTGPQTDTQYF

clone_size: -
v_call: TRBV27
cdr3_aa: CASSLSGGVPTDTQYF

clone_size: -
v_call: TRBV6-2/TRBV6-3
cdr3_aa: CASSYYRRSSYEQYF

clone_size: -
v_call: TRBV30
cdr3_aa: CAWGGLPGETQYF

clone_size: few
v_call: TRBV2
cdr3_aa: CASSEAGMGWQETQYF

clone_size: many
v_call: TRBV12-3/TRBV12-4
cdr3_aa: CASRRQGNTEAFF

clone_size: many
v_call: TRBV5-1
cdr3_aa: CASSGLPGQGTNEQFF

clone_size: -
v_call: TRBV20-1
cdr3_aa: CSARDLSQGPIEQYF

clone_size: few
v_call: TRBV5-1
cdr3_aa: CASSPRDSSGANVLTF

clone_size: few
v_call: TRBV5-1
cdr3_aa: CASSLETAVGTQYF

clone_size: few
v_call: TRBV7-8
cdr3_aa: CASSPTRGYNEQFF

clone_size: -
v_call: TRBV5-1
cdr3_aa: CASSLLQGASGELFF

clone_size: -
v_call: TRBV11-2
cdr3_aa: CASADILQETQYF

clone_size: -
v_call: TRBV6-5
cdr3_aa: CASSYSIAGSYEQYF

clone_size: few
v_call: TRBV12-5
cdr3_aa: CASARDRVADTQYF

clone_size: many
v_call: TRBV15
cdr3_aa: CATSRETALAKNIQYF

clone_size: -
v_call: TRBV6-6
cdr3_aa: CASTFTEDQPQHF

clone_size: -
v_call: TRBV5-6
cdr3_aa: CASSALQGFGNEQFF

clone_size: -
v_call: TRBV20-1
cdr3_aa: CRQGAGVTDTQYF

clone_size: -
v_call: TRBV4-1
cdr3_aa: CASSQVGGQTIVYGYTF

clone_size: -
v_call: TRBV7-2
cdr3_aa: CASSALPTGTSSYEQYF

clone_size: many
v_call: TRBV20-1
cdr3_aa: CSASAGAPMNTEAFF